This TCR beta chain is drawn from a study of kidney transplant recipient with SARS-CoV-2 infection. This clonotype was seen many times. TCRdb used MiXCR to reprocess the reads, holding one entry per CDR3 protein. The sample carries roughly 230,000 distinct CDR3 sequences, about 30% recorded once. The clonotype comes from a male patient aged 25-45 years who had COVID-19 and was a kidney transplant recipient. Some T cells may have come from the graft donor. Here the sequenced sample was a blood sample, taken at baseline and between days 110 and 120 from a kidney transplant recipient.

In nucleotides, the CDR3 is TGCGCCAGCAGTAAAAAAGCGCTACGCAGAAAGACCTATGGCTACACCTTC. Amino acid sequence: CASSKKALRRKTYGYTF. This chain uses TRBV23-1 with TRBJ1-2; the D is unclear. TRBV23-1 is reported as an ORF; its role is uncertain. CDR3 size: 17 residues. Deletions cut 5 bases from V and 4 bases from J, with 23 bases between.